In its sample, the clone carrying this TCR beta chain was seen once. The antigen remains undetermined. V lost 4 bases and J lost 1; bases outside the gene matches: 7. Per the germline V gene, CDR1 is MGHRA and CDR2 is YSYEKL. This CDR3 has 16 residues. The sample comes from a study of T cell responses to AZD1222 COVID-19 vaccine. Study-level findings and limits: Regions 160-218 and 743-854 dominated among vaccine-associated CD4 TCRs spanning spike.

TCRdb keeps only in-frame clones here, not all; method: immunoSEQ multiplex PCR. The sample records 200,000 or so clones, approximately 93% being singletons. Material: peripheral blood, obtained 28 days after the second AZD1222 dose. The chain couples TRBV4-1 to TRBJ1-1; 9 bases map to TRBD1. This clonotype was sampled from an adult who received the AZD1222 COVID-19 vaccine. This CDR3 is CASSRPQGAGNTEAFF. CDR3 in DNA: TGCGCCAGCAGCCGCCCACAGGGGGCGGGGAACACTGAAGCTTTCTTT.